The clone carrying this T cell receptor (beta chain) was recorded at least ten times. The antigen is not known. These data are taken from a study of T-cell reconstitution after alpha-beta-depleted transplantation in children. General study points: Alpha-beta T cells present about two months after transplant were reported to originate from several hundred expanded graft clones. At one year after transplant, newly produced T cells mostly accounted for T-cell counts and diversity.

A TCRbeta library incorporating unique molecular identifiers was prepared. TCRdb used MiXCR to reprocess the PCR reads, holding one entry per CDR3 protein. The repertoire includes approximately 490,000 distinct CDR3 sequences, approximately 10% of them detected once, and just over 2% sits in the top ten. Looked up from germline, CDR1 is SNHLY and CDR2 is FYNNEI. CDR3 length: 11 residues. V was cut by 6 bases and J by 3 bases, with 5 bases left in between. The chain joins TRBV2 to TRBJ2-5, with a tentative D call TRBD2 (5 bases). This sequence was found in a child aged 2-15 years with inherited bone marrow failure, due to receive a stem cell transplant. Sequenced here: PBMCs, sampled before TCRalphabeta/CD19-depleted stem cell transplant. The CDR3, as DNA: TGTGCCAGCAGGGAGGAAGAGACCCAGTACTTC. As protein: CASREEETQYF.